The 10 T cell receptor beta chains given below trace back to one sample, sequenced in a study of T cells in tuberculosis. Here immunoSEQ multiplex PCR was the method, and the copy in TCRdb shows in-frame clones only, minus some. The table includes about 22,000 clones, approximately 86% detected once. Indicated time point: new active TB diagnosis, blood taken before or within 7 days of starting treatment. The starting material was PBMCs, obtained at tuberculosis diagnosis. The receptors here all came from an adult with tuberculosis.

The gene calls are TRBV10-1 and TRBJ2-3; 7 positions agree with TRBD1. V trimming: 2 bases; J trimming: 3 bases; junction bases outside the gene matches: 5. This CDR3 contains 15 residues. Germline CDR1 is WNHNN and CDR2 is SYGVQD (reference sequence). CDR3 coding DNA: TGCGCCAGCAGTGAGCAAACAGGGGTAACAGATACGCAGTATTTT. Its protein is CASSEQTGVTDTQYF.

This clone was counted only a few times. The rearrangement joins TRBV5-6 to TRBJ1-5; TRBD1 is a possible D gene (6 bases). CDR1 and CDR2 from the germline V gene are SGHDT and YYEEEE. The V end was cut by 4 bases, the J end by 0 bases, with 8 bases between. CDR3 length equals 14 residues. The CDR3 DNA is TGTGCCAGCAGCGGACAGAATAGCAATCAGCCCCAGCATTTT. This sequence encodes CASSGQNSNQPQHF.

This rearrangement joins TRBV5-8 to TRBJ1-1; TRBD1 might be the D (5 bases). Germline values: CDR1 SGHTS, CDR2 YDEGEE. V lost 4 bases to trimming and J lost 1 base, with 17 bases between them. The CDR3 totals 16 residues. For the CDR3, the DNA is TGTGCCAGCAGCCTCCGGGAGGGGACGGCGAACACTGAAGCTTTCTTT. It translates to CASSLREGTANTEAFF.

The rearrangement joins TRBV6-5 to TRBJ2-1; 7 positions match TRBD2. V was pared by 9 bases and J by 5 bases, with 7 bases of the junction left unmatched. Germline V CDR1 and CDR2: MNHEY, SVGAGI. The CDR3 is made up of 13 amino acids. The CDR3 loop is CARGGLFNNEQFF. The CDR3 nucleotides are TGTGCCAGGGGGGGACTATTTAACAATGAGCAGTTCTTC.

This chain links TRBV29-1 with TRBJ1-5, with unresolved D. The CDR3 has 13 amino acids. Trimming removed 7 bases from V and 1 base from J, with 11 bases in between. In germline, CDR1 is SQVTM, CDR2 ANQGSEA. For the CDR3, the DNA is TGCAGCGCCTCGCGCGGGAGCAATCAGCCCCAGCATTTT. Amino acid sequence: CSASRGSNQPQHF.

This clone was detected only a few times. This chain connects TRBV5-1 to TRBJ2-7; TRBD2 agrees at 7 bases. CDR1 and CDR2 from the germline V gene are SGHRS and YFSETQ. This CDR3 region has 14 residues. V trimming: 7 bases; J trimming: 0 bases; junction bases outside the gene matches: 7. The DNA of the CDR3 is TGCGCCAGCTTTCCGGGCGGGAGCTCCTACGAGCAGTACTTC. This gives the protein CASFPGGSSYEQYF.

This chain links TRBV27 with TRBJ1-2, with 8 positions matching TRBD1. Germline V CDR1 and CDR2: MNHEY, SMNVEV (reference sequence). The CDR3 runs 13 residues. V was pared by 5 bases and J by 7 bases, with 6 bases of the junction left unmatched. The CDR3 bases are TGTGCCAGCAGTCGACAGGGGTCCGCTGGCTACACCTTC. Encoded protein: CASSRQGSAGYTF.

The gene calls are TRBV5-4 and TRBJ2-3, with 7 bases lining up with TRBD2. V lost 6 bases to trimming and J lost 5 bases; unmatched junction nucleotides: 12. This CDR3 has 15 amino acids. The germline V gene has CDR1 SGHNT and CDR2 YYREEE (reference sequence). CDR3 region: CASTSWGGRGDTQYF. CDR3 coding DNA: TGTGCCAGCACCTCGTGGGGCGGGAGAGGAGATACGCAGTATTTT.

J is TRBJ2-7 and V is TRBV9; 8 nucleotides align to TRBD2. The CDR3 spans 16 residues. After removal of 0 bases from V and 1 base from J, the junction contained 6 bases not matched to a gene. CDR1 and CDR2 from the germline V gene are SGDLS and YYNGEE. This CDR3 is CASSVGSGGPSYEQYF. The DNA for the CDR3 is TGTGCCAGCAGCGTAGGCAGCGGGGGCCCATCCTACGAGCAGTACTTC.

This clone is a singleton in its sample. The V and J genes are TRBV7-2 and TRBJ2-2, with 7 bases identical to TRBD1. V lost 6 bases and J lost 2; bases outside the gene matches: 6. The CDR3 has 15 residues. In germline, CDR1 is SGHTA, CDR2 FQGNSA. CDR3 nucleotide sequence: TGTGCCAGCAGGACCGGGACAGTTAACACCGGGGAGCTGTTTTTT. Encoded protein: CASRTGTVNTGELFF.